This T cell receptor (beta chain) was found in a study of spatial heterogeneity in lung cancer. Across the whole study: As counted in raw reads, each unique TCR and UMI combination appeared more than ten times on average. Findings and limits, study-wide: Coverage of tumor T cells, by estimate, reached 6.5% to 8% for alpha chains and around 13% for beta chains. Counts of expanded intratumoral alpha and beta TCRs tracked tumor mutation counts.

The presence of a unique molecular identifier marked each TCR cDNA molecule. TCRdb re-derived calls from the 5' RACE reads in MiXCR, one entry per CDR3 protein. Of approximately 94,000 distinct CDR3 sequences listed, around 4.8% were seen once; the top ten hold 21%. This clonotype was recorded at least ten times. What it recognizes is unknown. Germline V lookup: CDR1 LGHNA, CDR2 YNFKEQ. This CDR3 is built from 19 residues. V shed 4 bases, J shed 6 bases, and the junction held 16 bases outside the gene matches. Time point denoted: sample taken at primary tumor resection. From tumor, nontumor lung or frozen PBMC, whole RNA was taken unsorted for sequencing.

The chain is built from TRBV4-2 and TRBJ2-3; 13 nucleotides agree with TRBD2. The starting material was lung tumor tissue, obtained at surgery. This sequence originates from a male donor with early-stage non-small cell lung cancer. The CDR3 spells CASSPTGLAGVYDEDTQYF. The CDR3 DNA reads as TGTGCCAGCAGCCCTACCGGACTAGCGGGAGTCTATGATGAGGATACGCAGTATTTT.